This T cell receptor (beta chain) was obtained from a study of T cells in Graves' hyperthyroidism and ophthalmopathy (dated by TCRdb to the late 2010s). Context from the whole study: Peripheral blood was sampled at the time of initial diagnosis, prior to any treatment. Once sampling was done, hyperthyroidism patients were given methimazole at a starting dose of 30 mg daily, whereas ophthalmopathy patients were given high-dose intravenous methylprednisolone. To identify distinguishing TCR V-J signatures, a discovery cohort of some 99 patients was used, comprising under 45 with Graves' ophthalmopathy and some 57 with stable Graves' hyperthyroidism. The 75 to 100 discovery patients were divided at random into training and test sets in a 7:3 ratio. Prospective prediction of ophthalmopathy was tested in an independent validation cohort consisting of some 19 hyperthyroidism patients and around 17 patients who later progressed to ophthalmopathy. The paper reports TCR Vbeta CDR3 sequencing of some 140 peripheral blood samples: approximately 43 ophthalmopathy, under 85 hyperthyroidism and around 17 progressor patients. The study also compared thyroid tissue and blood T-cell repertoires from several Graves' hyperthyroidism patients. The paper as a whole reports these results and caveats: In cross-validation, a model built on a 13 V-J signature told ophthalmopathy apart from stable hyperthyroidism with under 90% sensitivity and around 83% specificity, and in testing the same model reached 80%/75%. Most expanded thyroid clonotypes (frequency above 0.001) were also detected in blood, a finding suggesting that blood repertoires may reflect thyroid immune responses. Sample size was not statistically predetermined, and investigators were not blinded to group allocation. In validation, progression to ophthalmopathy was predicted by the model with roughly 69% sensitivity and roughly 76% specificity, a median of approximately 6.5 months before onset.

In the ophthalmopathy patients, disease was moderately to severely active, with a Clinical Activity Score of 3 or more, a NOSPECS grade of 4 or more, and a duration of less than 3 months. Patients with uncontrolled infections, other autoimmune diseases, pregnancy or lactation were excluded. Diagnoses were based on clinical symptoms, serum thyroxine and TRAb, thyroid ultrasound and orbital computed tomography. PBMCs were separated from under 12 ml of fresh peripheral blood using Ficoll-Paque density gradient centrifugation. Trizol reagent was used to extract total RNA, and RNA quality was then checked on an Agilent 2100 Bioanalyzer. The CDR3 covers 14 residues, taking in both the cysteine and the phenylalanine. Only the CDR3 part of the read is kept: 42 bases, read in frame from the first base. V is pared back by 1 base and J by 1 base, with 7 bases lying between the germline termini. Via the germline V gene, CDR1 is SGHTA and CDR2 FQGNSA.

The TCR beta CDR3 regions were amplified from the RNA transcripts. The first round of RT-PCR for the TCR CDR3 was performed with the HTBI primer set and the Qiagen OneStep RT-PCR kit. A second multiplex PCR round built the libraries, followed by size selection and purification. Libraries were sequenced paired-end with 100 bp reads on an Illumina HiSeq2000. Under the source paper's analysis protocol: Raw data were processed with SOAPnuke, discarding reads with adapters, uncalled bases, mean Phred below 15, or no exact constant-primer or identifier match. COPE v1.2.5 was used to merge the high-quality paired reads, and each unique nucleotide sequence was defined as a clonotype. Clonotypes were aligned to IMGT TRBV, TRBD and TRBJ reference segments using MiTCR v1.1. The analysis included only V-J combinations with a frequency above 0.0001, which together covered roughly 99% of the repertoires. A TCS score was defined as the ratio between F50 (clonal expansion) and ExV (chaos), using BLOSUM62-based TCRdist between CDR3 peptides within each V-J. Welch's t-statistics and random forest reduced 500 to 650 V-J features to some 14, which were used in a naive Bayes classifier (R e1071). Using fastp trimming at Q25 and MiXCR clonotype assembly, TCRdb reanalyzed the public sequencing data and kept in-frame beta chains. Each CDR3 protein gets just one entry, which takes the most common genes and DNA from the rows behind it. TCRdb's processing, not the authors', yielded these V and J calls. The sample contains about 480,000 distinct CDR3 sequences, around 24% of them found a single time. The top ten clones comprise 11% of the sample.

This clonotype was recorded at least ten times. Its recognized antigen is unknown. It has no much larger one-base neighbor in the sample; base qualities were not kept. The chain was built from TRBV7-2 and TRBJ1-1, with no confident D gene call. Sequenced: blood. This sequence was found in a woman aged 25 to 39 with Graves' ophthalmopathy. CDR3 reads: CASSLDRWNTEAFF. Here is the DNA: TGTGCCAGCAGCTTAGACAGATGGAACACTGAAGCTTTCTTT.